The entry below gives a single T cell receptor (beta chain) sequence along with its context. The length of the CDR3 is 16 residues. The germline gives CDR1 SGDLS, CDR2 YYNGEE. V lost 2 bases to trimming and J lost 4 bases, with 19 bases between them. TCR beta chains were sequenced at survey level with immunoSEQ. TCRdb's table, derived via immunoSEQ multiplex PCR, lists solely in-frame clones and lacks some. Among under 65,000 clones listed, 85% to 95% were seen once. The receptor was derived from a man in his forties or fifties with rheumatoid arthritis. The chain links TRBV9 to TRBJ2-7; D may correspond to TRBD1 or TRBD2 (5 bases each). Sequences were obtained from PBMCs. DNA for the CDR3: TGTGCCAGCAGCGTCGGCCTGCAGGGAGTGGGATACGAGCAGTACTTC. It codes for CASSVGLQGVGYEQYF.